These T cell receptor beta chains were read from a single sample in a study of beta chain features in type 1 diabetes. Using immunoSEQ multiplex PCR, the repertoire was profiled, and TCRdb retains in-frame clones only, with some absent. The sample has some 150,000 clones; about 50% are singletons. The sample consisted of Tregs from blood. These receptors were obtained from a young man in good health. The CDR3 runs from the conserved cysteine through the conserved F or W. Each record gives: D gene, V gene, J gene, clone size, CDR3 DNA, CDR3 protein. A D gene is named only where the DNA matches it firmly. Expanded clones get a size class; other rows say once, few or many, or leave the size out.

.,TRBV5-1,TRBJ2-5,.,TGCGCCAGCAGACCACTCTCGGGCGGGCAAGAGACCCAGTACTTC,CASRPLSGGQETQYF
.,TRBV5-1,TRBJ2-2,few,TGCGCCAGCAGGCTAGTTCGCACCGGGGAGCTGTTTTTT,CASRLVRTGELFF
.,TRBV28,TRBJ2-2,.,TGTGCCAGCAGCCCATTAGGGGTGTGGACCGGGGAGCTGTTTTTT,CASSPLGVWTGELFF
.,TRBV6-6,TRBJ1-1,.,TGTGCCAGCGGCCAATTGGGCGTAGCTTTCTTT,CASGQLGVAFF
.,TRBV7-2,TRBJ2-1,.,TGTGCCAGCAGCCCGAGTTGGGGGGGGCGGTACAATGAGCAGTTCTTC,CASSPSWGGRYNEQFF
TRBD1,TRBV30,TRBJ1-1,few,TGTGCCTGGGGCATCCAGGGGGGCACTGAAGCTTTCTTT,CAWGIQGGTEAFF
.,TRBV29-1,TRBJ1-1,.,TGCAGCGTAGCATACCAGGGGCTGAACACTGAAGCTTTCTTT,CSVAYQGLNTEAFF
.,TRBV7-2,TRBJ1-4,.,TGTGCCAGCAGCTTAGTAACCAGCGCCAATGAAAAACTGTTTTTT,CASSLVTSANEKLFF
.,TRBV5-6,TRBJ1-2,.,TGTGCCAGCAGCATAACACGGAAGCGGTCCTGGGGCTACACCTTC,CASSITRKRSWGYTF
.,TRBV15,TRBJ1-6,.,TGTGCCACCAGCAGAGATTTTACAGTTGGTTCTTCCCCCCTCCACTTT,CATSRDFTVGSSPLHF
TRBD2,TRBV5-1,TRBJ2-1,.,TGCGCCAGCAGCTTGAAGCTCGGGACTAGCCGAAGCTCCTACAATGAGCAGTTCTTC,CASSLKLGTSRSSYNEQFF
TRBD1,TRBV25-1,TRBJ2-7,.,TGTGCCAGCTCTCCGTCGGACAGGGGGGACCCCTACGAGCAGTACTTC,CASSPSDRGDPYEQYF
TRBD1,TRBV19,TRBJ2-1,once,TGTGCCAGTAGTAAGGACAGGCCAGAGCAGTTCTTC,CASSKDRPEQFF
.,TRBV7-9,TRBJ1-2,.,TGTGCCAGCAGCCCGGCGGGGATCGGTGGCTACACCTTC,CASSPAGIGGYTF
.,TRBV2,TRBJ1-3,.,TGTGCCAGCAGGAGGAGCTCTGGAAACACCATATATTTT,CASRRSSGNTIYF
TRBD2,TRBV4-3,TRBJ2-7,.,TGCGCCAGCAGCATCGGCGACGCGGGAGCTCTCTACGAGCAGTACTTC,CASSIGDAGALYEQYF
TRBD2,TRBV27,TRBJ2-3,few,TGTGCCAGCAGCCGGGACTACCTTCTCGGTACGCAGTATTTT,CASSRDYLLGTQYF
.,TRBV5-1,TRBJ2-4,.,TGCGCCAGCAACTCCGGGCGGGTGGGGAACATTCAGTACTTC,CASNSGRVGNIQYF
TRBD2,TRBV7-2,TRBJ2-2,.,TGTGCCAGCAGCTTAGAAGCGGGAGGACGAAGGGGGGAGCTGTTTTTT,CASSLEAGGRRGELFF
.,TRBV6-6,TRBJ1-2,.,TGTGCCAGCAGTTACTCAGGGGTAGAAGGCTACACCTTC,CASSYSGVEGYTF
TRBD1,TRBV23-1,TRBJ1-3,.,TGCGCCAGCAGTCACGGTGGACAGGGGTCTGGAAACACCATATATTTT,CASSHGGQGSGNTIYF
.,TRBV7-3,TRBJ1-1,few,TGTGCCAGCAGCGCCCAGGGTGGGGGGACTGAAGCTTTCTTT,CASSAQGGGTEAFF
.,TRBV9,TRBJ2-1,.,TGTGCCAGCAGCCCCCAGGCGGGATGGGGGGATGAGCAGTTCTTC,CASSPQAGWGDEQFF
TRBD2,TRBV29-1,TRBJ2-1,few,TGCAGCGTAACTAGCGGGAGCTCCGGGTACAATGAGCAGTTCTTC,CSVTSGSSGYNEQFF
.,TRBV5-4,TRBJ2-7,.,TGTGCCAGCAGCTTGGAGGCTAGCAGCTACGAGCAGTACTTC,CASSLEASSYEQYF
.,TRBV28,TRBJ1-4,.,TGTGCCAGCAGTTACGGCCCGGGAACAGTTGGGGAAAAACTGTTTTTT,CASSYGPGTVGEKLFF
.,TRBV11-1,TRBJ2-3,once,TGTGCCAGCAGCTTGGGGGGGCGGAGGTTTGATACGCAGTATTTT,CASSLGGRRFDTQYF
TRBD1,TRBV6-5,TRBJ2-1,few,TGTGCCAGCAGACACGGACAGGGGGGCCATGAGCAGTTCTTC,CASRHGQGGHEQFF
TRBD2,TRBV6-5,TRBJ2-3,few,TGTGCCAGCAGTCGTACCGGGACTAGGGTTACGCAGTATTTT,CASSRTGTRVTQYF
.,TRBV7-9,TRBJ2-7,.,TGTGCCAGCAGCTTAGTATGGTCGGGTGGTGGTGTTTCCTACGAGCAGTACTTC,CASSLVWSGGGVSYEQYF
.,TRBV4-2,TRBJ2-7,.,TGTGCCAGCAGCCAAAACAGGGTAGGAAGATCCTACGAGCAGTACTTC,CASSQNRVGRSYEQYF
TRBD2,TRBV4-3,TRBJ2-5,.,TGCGCCAGCAGACAGGTAGCGGGAGGAGAGACCCAGTACTTC,CASRQVAGGETQYF
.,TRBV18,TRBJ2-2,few,TGTGCCAGCTCACCCCCCCGGTATCTCTCAGGCACCGGGGAGCTGTTTTTT,CASSPPRYLSGTGELFF
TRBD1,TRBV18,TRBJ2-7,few,TGTGCCAGCTCACCACCTCCAGGACAGGGATCCTACGAGCAGTACTTC,CASSPPPGQGSYEQYF
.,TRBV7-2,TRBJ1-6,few,TGTGCCAGCAGCTTATTAGGGGTAGACTCACCCCTCCACTTT,CASSLLGVDSPLHF
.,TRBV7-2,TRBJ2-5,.,TGTGCCAGCAGCCTGTACCAAGAGACCCAGTACTTC,CASSLYQETQYF
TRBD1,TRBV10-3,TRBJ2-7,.,TGTGCCATCAGGGGAGTGACAGGGGGCTACGAGCAGTACTTC,CAIRGVTGGYEQYF
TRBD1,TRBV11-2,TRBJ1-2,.,TGTGCCAGCAGCTTAGTCAGGGGGAACTATGGCTACACCTTC,CASSLVRGNYGYTF
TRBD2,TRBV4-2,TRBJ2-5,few,TGTGCCAGCAGCCTAGCGGGGGGCCAAGAGACCCAGTACTTC,CASSLAGGQETQYF
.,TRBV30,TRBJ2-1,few,TGTGCCTGGACCCCAGGTCCTTTCAATGAGCAGTTCTTC,CAWTPGPFNEQFF
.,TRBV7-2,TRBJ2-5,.,TGTGCCAGCAGCCTTCCCAGGGGCGAGACCCAGTACTTC,CASSLPRGETQYF
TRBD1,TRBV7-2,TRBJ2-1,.,TGTGCCAGCAGCTTAGTTGTTCGCAGGGGGCCCTACAATGAGCAGTTCTTC,CASSLVVRRGPYNEQFF
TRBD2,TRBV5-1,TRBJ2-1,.,TGCGCCAGCAGCCCCAATAGCGGGGGCCTGAACAATGAGCAGTTCTTC,CASSPNSGGLNNEQFF
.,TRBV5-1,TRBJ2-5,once,TGCGCCAGCAGCATACAGGGCGGCGTGGAGACCCAGTACTTC,CASSIQGGVETQYF
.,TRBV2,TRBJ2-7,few,TGTGCCAGCAGTGAACTCTACGAGCAGTACTTC,CASSELYEQYF
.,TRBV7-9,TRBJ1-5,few,TGTGCCAGCAGCCCTCCTAATGATCAGCCCCAGCATTTT,CASSPPNDQPQHF
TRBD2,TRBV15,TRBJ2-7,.,TGTGCCACCAGCAGCTCCCCGGGACTAGGCTCCTACGAGCAGTACTTC,CATSSSPGLGSYEQYF
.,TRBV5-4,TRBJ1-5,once,TGTGCCAGCAGCTTGGAGAGGAATCAGCCCCAGCATTTT,CASSLERNQPQHF
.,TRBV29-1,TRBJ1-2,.,TGCAGCGTCGTCCCCATGCGGCTTTACTATGGCTACACCTTC,CSVVPMRLYYGYTF
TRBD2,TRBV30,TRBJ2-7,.,TGTGCCTGGAGCAGCGTGCCGGGACTAGCGGACGAGCAGTACTTC,CAWSSVPGLADEQYF